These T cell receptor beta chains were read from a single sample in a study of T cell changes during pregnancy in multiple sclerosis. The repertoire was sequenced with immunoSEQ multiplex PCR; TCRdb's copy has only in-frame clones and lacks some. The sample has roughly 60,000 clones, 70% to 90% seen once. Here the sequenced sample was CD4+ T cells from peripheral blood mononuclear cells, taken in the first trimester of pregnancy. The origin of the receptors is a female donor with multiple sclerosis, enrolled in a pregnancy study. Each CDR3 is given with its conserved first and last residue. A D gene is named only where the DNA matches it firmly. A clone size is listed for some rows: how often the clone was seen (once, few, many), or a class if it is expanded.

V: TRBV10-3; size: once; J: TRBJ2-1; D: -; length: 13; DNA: TGTGCCATCAGTGAGAGACAGTTCAATGAGCAGTTCTTC; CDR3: CAISERQFNEQFF
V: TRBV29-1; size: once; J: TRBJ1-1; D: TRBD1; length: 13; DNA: TGCAGCGTCCGACAGGGTAGAGACACTGAAGCTTTCTTT; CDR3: CSVRQGRDTEAFF
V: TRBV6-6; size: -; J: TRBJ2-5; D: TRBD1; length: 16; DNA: TGTGCCAGCAGCGGCCGGACAGGGGGGGGTCGAGAGACCCAGTACTTC; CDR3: CASSGRTGGGRETQYF
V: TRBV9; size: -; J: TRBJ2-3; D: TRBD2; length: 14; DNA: TGTGCCAGCAGCTCGGGACTACTCACAGATACGCAGTATTTT; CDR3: CASSSGLLTDTQYF
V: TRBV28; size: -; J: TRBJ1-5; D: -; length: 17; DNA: TGTGCCAGCAGTTTATTAACAGGAGTAAGATCGGCTAGGTCCCAGCATTTT; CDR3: CASSLLTGVRSARSQHF
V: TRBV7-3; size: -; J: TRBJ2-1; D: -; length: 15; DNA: TGTGCCAGCAGCATAGGGGTGGTGGAGTACAATGAGCAGTTCTTC; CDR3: CASSIGVVEYNEQFF
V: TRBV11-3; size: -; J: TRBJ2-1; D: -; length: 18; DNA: TGTGCCAGCAGCTTAGTAGGGGTTGGGACAAAAAGTTTGGATGAGCAGTTCTTC; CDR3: CASSLVGVGTKSLDEQFF
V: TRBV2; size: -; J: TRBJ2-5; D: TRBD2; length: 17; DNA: TGTGCCAGCAGTCTAGTAGGACTAGCGGGAGGACAAGAGACCCAGTACTTC; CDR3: CASSLVGLAGGQETQYF
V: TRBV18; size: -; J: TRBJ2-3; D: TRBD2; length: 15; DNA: TGTGCCAGCTCACGGCGGGGGGGCGTCACAGATACGCAGTATTTT; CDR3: CASSRRGGVTDTQYF
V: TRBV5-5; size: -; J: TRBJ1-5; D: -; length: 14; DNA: TGTGCCAGCAGCTTGGAAGTGGGGAGTCAGCCCCAGCATTTT; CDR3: CASSLEVGSQPQHF
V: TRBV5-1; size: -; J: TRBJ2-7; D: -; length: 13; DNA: TGCGCCAGCAGCTTGGGGGGAGTCTACGAGCAGTACTTC; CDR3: CASSLGGVYEQYF
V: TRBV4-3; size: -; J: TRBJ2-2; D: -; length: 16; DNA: TGCGCCAGCAGCCAAGAACTAGAAAGAATTTCCGGGGAGCTGTTTTTT; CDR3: CASSQELERISGELFF
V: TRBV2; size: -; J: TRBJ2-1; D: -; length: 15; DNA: TGTGCCAGCGGGGGGTTCCGATACTCCTACAATGAGCAGTTCTTC; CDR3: CASGGFRYSYNEQFF
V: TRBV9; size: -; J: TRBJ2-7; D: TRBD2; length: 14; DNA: TGTGCCAGCAGCCCGAGCGGGGCGGAATGGGAGCAGTACTTC; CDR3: CASSPSGAEWEQYF
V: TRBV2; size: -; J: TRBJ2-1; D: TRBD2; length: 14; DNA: TGTGCCAGCAGAGGACTAGCGGTGGGGTTGGTGCAGTTCTTC; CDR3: CASRGLAVGLVQFF
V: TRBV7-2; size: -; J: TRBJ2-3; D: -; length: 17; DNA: TGTGCCAGCAACCTAGATTTTGGCGTGAGGAGCACAGATACGCAGTATTTT; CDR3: CASNLDFGVRSTDTQYF
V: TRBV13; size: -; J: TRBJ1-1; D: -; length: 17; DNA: TGTGCCAGCAGCTTAGTAGATAAATTAAGAAGGAACACTGAAGCTTTCTTT; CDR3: CASSLVDKLRRNTEAFF
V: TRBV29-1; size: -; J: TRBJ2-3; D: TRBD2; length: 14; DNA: TGCAGCGTGAGACGGGGGGGGCCAGGAGATACGCAGTATTTT; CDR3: CSVRRGGPGDTQYF
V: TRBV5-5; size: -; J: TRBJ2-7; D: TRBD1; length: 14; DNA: TGTGCCAGCAGCTTGGGACAGGGTATCTACGAGCAGTACTTC; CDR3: CASSLGQGIYEQYF
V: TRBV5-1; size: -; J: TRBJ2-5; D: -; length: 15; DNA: TGCGCCAGCAGCTTGAACGTGGGGAGTGAAGAGACCCAGCACTTC; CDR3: CASSLNVGSEETQHF
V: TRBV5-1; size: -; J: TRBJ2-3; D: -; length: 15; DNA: TGCGCCAGCAGCTTGCGGGGTGTTGAGACAGATACGCAGTATTTT; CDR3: CASSLRGVETDTQYF
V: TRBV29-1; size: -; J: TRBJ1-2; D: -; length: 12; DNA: TGCAGCGTCCCGGGTCTGGACTATGGCTACACCTTC; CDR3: CSVPGLDYGYTF
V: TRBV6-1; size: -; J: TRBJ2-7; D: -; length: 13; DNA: TGTGCCAGCAGTGCTCCGTTAACCTACGAGCAGTACTTC; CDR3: CASSAPLTYEQYF
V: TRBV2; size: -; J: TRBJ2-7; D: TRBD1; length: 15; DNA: TGTGCCAGCAGTGAACCGGGACAGGGGGTTTACGAGCAGTACTTC; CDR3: CASSEPGQGVYEQYF
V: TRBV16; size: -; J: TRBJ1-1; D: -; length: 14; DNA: TGTGCCAGCAGCCAGGTCGACAGAAACACTGAAGCTTTCTTT; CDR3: CASSQVDRNTEAFF
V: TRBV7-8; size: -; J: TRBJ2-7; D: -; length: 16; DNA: TGTGCCAGCAGCTTAGAGCAGGGTTCCCTCTCCTACGAGCAGTACTTC; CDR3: CASSLEQGSLSYEQYF
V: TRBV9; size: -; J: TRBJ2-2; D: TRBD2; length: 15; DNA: TGTGCCAGCAGCGTTTCACTAGCGGGCCCCGGGGAGCTGTTTTTT; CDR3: CASSVSLAGPGELFF
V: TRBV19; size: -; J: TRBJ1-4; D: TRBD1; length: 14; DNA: TGTGCCAGTAGGATTAAAGGGACAGCTGAAAAACTGTTTTTT; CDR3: CASRIKGTAEKLFF
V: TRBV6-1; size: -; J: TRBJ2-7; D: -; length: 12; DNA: TGTGCCAGCAGTGAGAGGTACTACGAGCAGTACTTC; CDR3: CASSERYYEQYF
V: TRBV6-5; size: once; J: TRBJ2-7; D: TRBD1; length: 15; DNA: TGTGCCAGCAGGAAAGGACAGGGACTCTCCTACGAGCAGTACTTC; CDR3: CASRKGQGLSYEQYF
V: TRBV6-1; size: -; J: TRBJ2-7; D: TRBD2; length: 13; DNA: TGTGCCAGCAGGGTGGGGACTACCTACGAGCAGTACTTC; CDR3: CASRVGTTYEQYF
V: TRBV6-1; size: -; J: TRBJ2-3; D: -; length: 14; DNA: TGTGCCAGCAGTGAAGCCCTCGGCACAGATACGCAGTATTTT; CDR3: CASSEALGTDTQYF
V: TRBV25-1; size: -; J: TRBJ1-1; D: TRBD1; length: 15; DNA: TGTGCCAGCAGTGACTCAGGGGGGCTGAACACTGAAGCTTTCTTT; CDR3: CASSDSGGLNTEAFF
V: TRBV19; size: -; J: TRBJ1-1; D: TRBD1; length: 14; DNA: TGTGCCAGTAACAAACAGGGGAAGGTCCCTGAAGCTTTCTTT; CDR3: CASNKQGKVPEAFF
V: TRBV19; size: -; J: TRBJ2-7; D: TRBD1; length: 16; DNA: TGTGCCAGTAGTATAACCCGGGACAGGGACTCCTACGAGCAGTACTTC; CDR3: CASSITRDRDSYEQYF
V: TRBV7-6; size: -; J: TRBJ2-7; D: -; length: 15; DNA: TGTGCCAGCAGCTTAATGCGGGATCCGTCTAACGAGCAGTACTTC; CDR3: CASSLMRDPSNEQYF
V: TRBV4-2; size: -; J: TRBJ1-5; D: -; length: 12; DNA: TGTGCCAGCAGCCACTCCGGGCAGCCCCAGCATTTT; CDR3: CASSHSGQPQHF
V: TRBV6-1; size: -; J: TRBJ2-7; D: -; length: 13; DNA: TGTGCCAGCAGTGTCGCGGGGACCTACGAGCAGTACTTC; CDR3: CASSVAGTYEQYF
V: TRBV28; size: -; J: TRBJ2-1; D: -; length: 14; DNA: TGTGCCAGCATTCGGGACAACTCCTACAATGAGCAGTTCTTC; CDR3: CASIRDNSYNEQFF
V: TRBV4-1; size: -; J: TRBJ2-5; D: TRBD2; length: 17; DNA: TGCGCCAGCAGCCAAGATCGGGTCGCGGGAGGGGGAGAGACCCAGTACTTC; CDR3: CASSQDRVAGGGETQYF
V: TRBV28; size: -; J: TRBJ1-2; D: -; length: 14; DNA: TGTGCCAGCAGTCCGAACAGGGCTAACTATGGCTACACCTTC; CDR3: CASSPNRANYGYTF
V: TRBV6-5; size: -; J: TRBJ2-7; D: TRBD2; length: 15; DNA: TGTGCCAGCAGGTTCACTAGCGGGAGGTACGACGAGCAGTACTTC; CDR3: CASRFTSGRYDEQYF
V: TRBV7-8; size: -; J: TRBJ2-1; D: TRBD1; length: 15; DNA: TGTGCCAGCAGCCCCCGGACAGGCTCCTACAATGAGCAGTTCTTC; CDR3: CASSPRTGSYNEQFF
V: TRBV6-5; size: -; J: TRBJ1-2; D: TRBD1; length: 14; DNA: TGTGCCAGCAGTCCCCCCGACAGGGCGAGGAGCTACACCTTC; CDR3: CASSPPDRARSYTF